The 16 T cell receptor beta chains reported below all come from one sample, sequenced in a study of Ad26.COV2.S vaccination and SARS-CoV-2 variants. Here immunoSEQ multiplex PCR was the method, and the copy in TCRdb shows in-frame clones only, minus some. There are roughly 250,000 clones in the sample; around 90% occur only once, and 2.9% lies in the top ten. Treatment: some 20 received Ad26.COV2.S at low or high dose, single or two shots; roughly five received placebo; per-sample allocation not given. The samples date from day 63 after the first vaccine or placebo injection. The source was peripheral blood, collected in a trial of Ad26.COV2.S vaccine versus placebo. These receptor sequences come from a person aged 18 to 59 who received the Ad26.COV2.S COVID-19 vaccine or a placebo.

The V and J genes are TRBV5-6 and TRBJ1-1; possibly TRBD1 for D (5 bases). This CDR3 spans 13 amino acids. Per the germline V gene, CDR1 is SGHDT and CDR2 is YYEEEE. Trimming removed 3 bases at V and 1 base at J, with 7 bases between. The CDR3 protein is CASSWGGNTEAFF. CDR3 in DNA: TGTGCCAGCAGCTGGGGCGGGAACACTGAAGCTTTCTTT.

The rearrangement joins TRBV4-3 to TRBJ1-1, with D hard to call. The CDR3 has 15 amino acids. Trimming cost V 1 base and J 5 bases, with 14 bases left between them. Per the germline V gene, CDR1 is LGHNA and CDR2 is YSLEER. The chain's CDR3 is CASSQGYTFGTEAFF. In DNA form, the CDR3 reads TGCGCCAGCAGCCAAGGGTACACCTTTGGGACTGAAGCTTTCTTT.

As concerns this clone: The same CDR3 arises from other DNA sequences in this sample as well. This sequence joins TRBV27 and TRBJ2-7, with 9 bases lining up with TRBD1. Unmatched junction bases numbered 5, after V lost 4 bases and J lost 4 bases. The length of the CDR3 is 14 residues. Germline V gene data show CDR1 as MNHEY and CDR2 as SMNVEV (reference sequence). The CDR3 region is CASSSRDRAYEQYV. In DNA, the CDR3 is TGTGCCAGCAGTTCCCGGGACAGGGCTTACGAGCAGTACGTC.

The CDR3 is CASSYSFTRLDNEQFF. CDR3 bases: TGTGCCAGCAGTTACTCTTTTACCCGCCTAGACAATGAGCAGTTCTTC. This chain links TRBV6-2 or TRBV6-3 with TRBJ2-1; D gene unclear. Germline V gene lookup returns CDR1 MNHEY and CDR2 SVGEGT. The CDR3 runs to 16 residues. V was clipped by 0 bases and J by 5 bases, with 14 bases between them.

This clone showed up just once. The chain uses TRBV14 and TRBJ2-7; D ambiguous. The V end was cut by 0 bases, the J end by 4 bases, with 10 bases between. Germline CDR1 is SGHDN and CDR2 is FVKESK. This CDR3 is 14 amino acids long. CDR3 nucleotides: TGTGCCAGCAGCCAAGATAAAGTGGGTTACGAGCAGTACTTC. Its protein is CASSQDKVGYEQYF.

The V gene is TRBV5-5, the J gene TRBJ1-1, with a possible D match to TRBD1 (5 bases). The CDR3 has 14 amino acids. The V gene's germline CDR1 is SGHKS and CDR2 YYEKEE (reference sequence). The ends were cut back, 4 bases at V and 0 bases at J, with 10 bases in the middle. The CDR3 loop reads CASSGSTVNTEAFF. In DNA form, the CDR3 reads TGTGCCAGCAGCGGGTCGACAGTGAACACTGAAGCTTTCTTT.

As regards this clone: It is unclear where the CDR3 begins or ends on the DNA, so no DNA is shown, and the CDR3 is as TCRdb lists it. The CDR3 protein is CASSLRARNSPLHF. J is TRBJ1-6 and V is TRBV3-1 (or the pseudogene TRBV3-2). Germline assignment: CDR1 LGHDT and CDR2 YNNKEL (reference sequence). The CDR3 length equals 14 residues, ends included.

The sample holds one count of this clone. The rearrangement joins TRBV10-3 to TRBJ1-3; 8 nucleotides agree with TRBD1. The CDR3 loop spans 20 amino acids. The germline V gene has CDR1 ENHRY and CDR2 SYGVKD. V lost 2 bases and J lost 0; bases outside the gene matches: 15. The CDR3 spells CAISEGGTGRWKSSGNTIYF. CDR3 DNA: TGTGCCATCAGTGAGGGAGGGACAGGTCGTTGGAAGAGCTCTGGAAACACCATATATTTT.

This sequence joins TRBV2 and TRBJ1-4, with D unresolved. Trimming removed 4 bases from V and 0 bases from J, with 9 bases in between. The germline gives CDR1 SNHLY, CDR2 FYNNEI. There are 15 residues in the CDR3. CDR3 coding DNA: TGTGCCAGCAGTGCCAGAGTTGCAACTAATGAAAAACTGTTTTTT. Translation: CASSARVATNEKLFF.

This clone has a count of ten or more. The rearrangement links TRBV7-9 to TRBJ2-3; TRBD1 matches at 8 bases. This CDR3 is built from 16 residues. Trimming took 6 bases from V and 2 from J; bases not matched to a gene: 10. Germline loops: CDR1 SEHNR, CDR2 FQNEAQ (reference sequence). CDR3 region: CASSLLWTGSTDTQYF. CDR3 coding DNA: TGTGCCAGCAGTTTGTTGTGGACAGGGTCCACAGATACGCAGTATTTT.

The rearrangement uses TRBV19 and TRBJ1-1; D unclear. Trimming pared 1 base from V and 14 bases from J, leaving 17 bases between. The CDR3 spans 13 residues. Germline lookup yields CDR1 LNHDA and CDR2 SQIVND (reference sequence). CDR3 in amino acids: CASSIGGYNGRFF. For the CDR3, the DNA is TGTGCCAGTAGTATAGGAGGGTATAACGGCCGGTTCTTT.

The CDR3 sequence is CASSELAGGLDTQYF. In nucleotides, the CDR3 is TGTGCCAGCAGTGAACTAGCGGGGGGGCTAGATACGCAGTATTTT. The chain couples TRBV6-1 to TRBJ2-3; 12 positions match TRBD2. Germline CDR1 and CDR2: MNHNS and SASEGT. The CDR3 runs to 15 residues. Trimming at V came to 2 bases and at J to 5 bases, leaving 2 bases not matched to a gene.

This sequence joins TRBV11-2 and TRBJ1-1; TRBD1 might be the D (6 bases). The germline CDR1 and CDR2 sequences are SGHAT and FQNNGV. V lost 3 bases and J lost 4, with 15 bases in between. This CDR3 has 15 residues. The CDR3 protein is CASSFIAGVVTEAFF. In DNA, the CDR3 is TGTGCCAGCAGCTTTATCGCAGGGGTAGTCACTGAAGCTTTCTTT.

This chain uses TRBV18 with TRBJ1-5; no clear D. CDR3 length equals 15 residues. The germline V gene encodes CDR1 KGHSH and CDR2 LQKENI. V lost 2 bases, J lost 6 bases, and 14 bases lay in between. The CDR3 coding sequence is TGTGCCAGCTCACCAACGAGAGCCAGGAGTCAGCCCCAGCATTTT. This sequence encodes CASSPTRARSQPQHF.

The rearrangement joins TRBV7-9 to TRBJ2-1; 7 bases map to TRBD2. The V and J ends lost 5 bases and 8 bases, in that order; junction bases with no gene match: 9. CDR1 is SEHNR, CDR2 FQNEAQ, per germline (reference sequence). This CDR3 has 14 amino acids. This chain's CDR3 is CASSILALGDEQFF. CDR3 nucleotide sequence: TGTGCCAGCAGCATACTAGCGTTGGGGGATGAGCAGTTCTTC. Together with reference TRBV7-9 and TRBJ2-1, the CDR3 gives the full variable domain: DTGVSQNPRHKITKRGQNVTFRCDPISEHNRLYWYRQTLGQGPEFLTYFQNEAQLEKSRLLSDRFSAERPKGSFSTLEIQRTEQGDSAMYLCASSILALGDEQFFGPGTRLTVL.

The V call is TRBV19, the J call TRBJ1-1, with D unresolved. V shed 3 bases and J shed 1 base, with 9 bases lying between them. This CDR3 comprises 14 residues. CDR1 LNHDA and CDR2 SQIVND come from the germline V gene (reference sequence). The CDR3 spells CASSIPPWNTEAFF. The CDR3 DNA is TGTGCCAGTAGTATCCCCCCTTGGAACACTGAAGCTTTCTTT.